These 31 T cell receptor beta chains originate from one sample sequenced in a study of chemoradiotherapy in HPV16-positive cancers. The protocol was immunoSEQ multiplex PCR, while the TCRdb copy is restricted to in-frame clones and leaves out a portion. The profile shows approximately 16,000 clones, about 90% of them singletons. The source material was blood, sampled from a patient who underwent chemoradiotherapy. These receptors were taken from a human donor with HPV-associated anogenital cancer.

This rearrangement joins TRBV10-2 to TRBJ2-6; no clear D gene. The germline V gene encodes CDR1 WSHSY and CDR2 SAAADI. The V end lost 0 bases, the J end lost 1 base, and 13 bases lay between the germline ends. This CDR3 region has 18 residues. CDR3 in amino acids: CASSESRASSSGANVLTF. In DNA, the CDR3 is TGCGCCAGCAGTGAGTCGAGAGCTTCAAGTTCTGGGGCCAACGTCCTGACTTTC.

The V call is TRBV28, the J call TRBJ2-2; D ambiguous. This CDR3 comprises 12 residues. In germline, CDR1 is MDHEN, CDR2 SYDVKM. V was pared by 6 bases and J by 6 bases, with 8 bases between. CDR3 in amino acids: CASRPSPGELFF. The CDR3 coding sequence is TGTGCCAGCAGACCAAGCCCCGGGGAGCTGTTTTTT.

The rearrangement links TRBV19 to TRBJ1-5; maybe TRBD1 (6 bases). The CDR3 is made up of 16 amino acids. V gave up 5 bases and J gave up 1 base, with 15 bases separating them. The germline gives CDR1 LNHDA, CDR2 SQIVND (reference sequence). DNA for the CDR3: TGTGCCAGTAGTGGACTAGGGGGTATAAGCAATCAGCCCCAGCATTTT. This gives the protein CASSGLGGISNQPQHF.

CDR3 sequence: CASSSTGEYLNEQFF. The CDR3, as DNA: TGTGCCAGCAGCTCAACAGGGGAATATTTGAATGAGCAGTTCTTC. The chain links TRBV7-3 to TRBJ2-1; TRBD1 matches at 7 bases. Losses at the gene ends were 4 bases for V and 7 bases for J; bases not matched to a gene: 10. Germline V lookup: CDR1 SGHTA, CDR2 FQGTGA. The CDR3 runs 15 residues.

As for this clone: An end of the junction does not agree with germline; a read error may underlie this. Here the CDR3 DNA reads TGTGCCAGCAGCCCGGGCTCCGACAATGAGCAGTTCTTC. Protein: CASSPGSDNEQFF. The chain recombines TRBV5-6 with TRBJ2-1; the D is unclear. Germline-derived CDR1 and CDR2 are SGHDT and YYEEEE. This CDR3 has 13 residues.

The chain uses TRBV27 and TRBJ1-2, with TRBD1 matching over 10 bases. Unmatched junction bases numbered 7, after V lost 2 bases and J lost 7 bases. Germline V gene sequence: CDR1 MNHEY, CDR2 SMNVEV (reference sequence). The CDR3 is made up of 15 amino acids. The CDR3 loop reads CASSLSPTGGGGYTF. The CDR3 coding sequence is TGTGCCAGCAGTTTAAGTCCGACAGGGGGCGGTGGCTACACCTTC.

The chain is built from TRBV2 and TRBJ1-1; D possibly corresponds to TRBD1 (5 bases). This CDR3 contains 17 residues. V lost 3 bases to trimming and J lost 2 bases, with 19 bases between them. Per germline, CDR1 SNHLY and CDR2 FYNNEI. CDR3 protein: CASSDRDEGYLNTEAFF. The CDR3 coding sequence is TGTGCCAGCAGTGACAGGGACGAGGGGTATCTAAACACTGAAGCTTTCTTT.

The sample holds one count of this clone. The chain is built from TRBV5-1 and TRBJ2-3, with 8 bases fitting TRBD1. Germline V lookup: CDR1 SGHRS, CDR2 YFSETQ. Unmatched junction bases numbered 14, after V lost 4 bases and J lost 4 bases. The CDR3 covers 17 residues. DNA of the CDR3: TGCGCCAGCAGCATTGCAGGCCCGGACAGGGTCGCAGATACGCAGTATTTT. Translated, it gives CASSIAGPDRVADTQYF.

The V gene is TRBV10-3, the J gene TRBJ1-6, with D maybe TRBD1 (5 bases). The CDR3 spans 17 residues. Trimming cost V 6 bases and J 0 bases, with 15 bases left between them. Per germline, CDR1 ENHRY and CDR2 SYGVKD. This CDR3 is CAISERGSSSYNSPLHF. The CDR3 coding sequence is TGTGCCATCAGCGAGCGGGGGTCGAGCTCCTATAATTCACCCCTCCACTTT.

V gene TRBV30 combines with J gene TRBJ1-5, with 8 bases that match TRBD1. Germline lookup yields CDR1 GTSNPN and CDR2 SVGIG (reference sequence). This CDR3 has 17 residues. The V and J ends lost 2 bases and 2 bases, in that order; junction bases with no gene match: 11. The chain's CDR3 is CAWSPMTGDFGNQPQHF. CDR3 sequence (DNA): TGTGCCTGGAGTCCTATGACAGGGGACTTTGGCAATCAGCCCCAGCATTTT.

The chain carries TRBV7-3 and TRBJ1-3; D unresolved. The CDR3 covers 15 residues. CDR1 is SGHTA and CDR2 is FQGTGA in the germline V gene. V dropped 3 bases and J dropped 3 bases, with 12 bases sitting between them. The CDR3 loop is CASSLEYYHGNTIYF. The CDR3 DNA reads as TGTGCCAGCAGCTTGGAGTACTATCATGGAAACACCATATATTTT.

Written as DNA, the CDR3 is TGTGCCAGCAGTTACGGAATGGGCCATTCGGGCACTGAAGCTTTCTTT. Amino acid sequence: CASSYGMGHSGTEAFF. The chain recombines TRBV6-6 with TRBJ1-1; D is uncertain. V lost 2 bases and J lost 4, with 17 bases in between. Germline V gene sequence: CDR1 MNHNY, CDR2 SVGAGI (reference sequence). CDR3 length equals 16 residues.

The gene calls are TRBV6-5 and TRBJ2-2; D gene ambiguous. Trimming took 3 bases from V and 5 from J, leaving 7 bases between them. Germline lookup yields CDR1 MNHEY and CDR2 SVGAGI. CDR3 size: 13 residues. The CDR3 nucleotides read TGTGCCAGCAGTTATAGGGTTACCGGGGAGCTGTTTTTT. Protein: CASSYRVTGELFF.

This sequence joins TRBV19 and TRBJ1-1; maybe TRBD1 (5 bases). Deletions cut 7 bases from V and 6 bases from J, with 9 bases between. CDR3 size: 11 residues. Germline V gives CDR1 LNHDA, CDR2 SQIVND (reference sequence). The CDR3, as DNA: TGTGCCAGTACGGGGGGGGCTGAAGCTTTCTTT. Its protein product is CASTGGAEAFF.

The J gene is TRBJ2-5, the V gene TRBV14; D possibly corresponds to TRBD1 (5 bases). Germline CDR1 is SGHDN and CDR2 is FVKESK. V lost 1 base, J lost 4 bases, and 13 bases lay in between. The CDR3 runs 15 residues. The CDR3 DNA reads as TGTGCCAGCAGCCAAGGTAACAGGAACGGAGAGACCCAGTACTTC. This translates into CASSQGNRNGETQYF.

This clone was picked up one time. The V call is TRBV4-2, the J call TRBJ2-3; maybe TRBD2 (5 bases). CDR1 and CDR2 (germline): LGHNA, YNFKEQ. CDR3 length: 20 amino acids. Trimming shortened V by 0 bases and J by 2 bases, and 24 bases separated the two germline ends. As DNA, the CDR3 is TGTGCCAGCAGCCAAGAGACTACACCTACCTACTCAAGCTCCACAGATACGCAGTATTTT. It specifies CASSQETTPTYSSSTDTQYF.

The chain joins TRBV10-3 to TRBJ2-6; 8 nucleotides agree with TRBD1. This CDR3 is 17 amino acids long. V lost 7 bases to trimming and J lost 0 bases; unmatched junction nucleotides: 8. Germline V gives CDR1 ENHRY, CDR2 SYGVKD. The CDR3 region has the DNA TGTGCCATCACCTCGGGACAGGCGAGCTCTGGGGCCAACGTCCTGACTTTC. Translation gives CAITSGQASSGANVLTF.

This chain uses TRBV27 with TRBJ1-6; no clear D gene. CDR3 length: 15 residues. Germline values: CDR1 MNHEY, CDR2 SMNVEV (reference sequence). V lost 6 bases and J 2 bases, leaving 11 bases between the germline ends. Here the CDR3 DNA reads TGTGCCAGCAGCCCCGCAGGAGCCTATAATTCACCCCTCCACTTT. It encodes CASSPAGAYNSPLHF.

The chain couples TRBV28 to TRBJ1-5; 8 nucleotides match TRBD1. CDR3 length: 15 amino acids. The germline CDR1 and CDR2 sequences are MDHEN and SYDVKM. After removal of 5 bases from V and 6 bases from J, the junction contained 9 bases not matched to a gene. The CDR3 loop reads CASSHRTGRSQPQHF. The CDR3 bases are TGTGCCAGCAGTCACCGGACAGGGAGGTCTCAGCCCCAGCATTTT.

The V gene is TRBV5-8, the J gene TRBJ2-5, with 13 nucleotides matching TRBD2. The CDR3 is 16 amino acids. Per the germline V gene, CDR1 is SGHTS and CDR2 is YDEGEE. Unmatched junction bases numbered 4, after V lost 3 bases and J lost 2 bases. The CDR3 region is CASSSGLAGEQETQYF. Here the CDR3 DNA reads TGTGCCAGCAGCTCCGGACTAGCGGGAGAACAAGAGACCCAGTACTTC.

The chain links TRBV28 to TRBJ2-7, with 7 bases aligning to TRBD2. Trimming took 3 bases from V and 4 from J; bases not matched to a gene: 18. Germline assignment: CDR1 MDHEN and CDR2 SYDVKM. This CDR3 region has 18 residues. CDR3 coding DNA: TGTGCCAGCAGTTTCCCAGGCGGGAGAAATCTTAGGGGTTACGAGCAGTACTTC. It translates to CASSFPGGRNLRGYEQYF.

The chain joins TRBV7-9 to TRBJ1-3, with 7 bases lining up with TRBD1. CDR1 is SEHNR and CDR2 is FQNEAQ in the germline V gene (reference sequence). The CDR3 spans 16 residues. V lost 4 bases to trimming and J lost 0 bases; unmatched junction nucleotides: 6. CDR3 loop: CASSYGQVNSGNTIYF. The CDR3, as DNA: TGTGCCAGCAGCTACGGACAGGTCAACTCTGGAAACACCATATATTTT.

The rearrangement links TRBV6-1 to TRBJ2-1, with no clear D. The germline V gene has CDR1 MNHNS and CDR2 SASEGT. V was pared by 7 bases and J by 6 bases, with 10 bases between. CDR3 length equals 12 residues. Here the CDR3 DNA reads TGTGCCAGCATTTCGGTCCTCAATGAGCAGTTCTTC. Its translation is CASISVLNEQFF.

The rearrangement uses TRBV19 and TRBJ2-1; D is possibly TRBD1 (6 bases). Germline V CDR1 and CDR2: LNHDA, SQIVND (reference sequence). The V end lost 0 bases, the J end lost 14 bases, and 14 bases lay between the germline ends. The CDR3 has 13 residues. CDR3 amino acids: CASSIEHRAAEFF. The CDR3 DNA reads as TGTGCCAGTAGTATAGAGCACAGGGCGGCCGAGTTCTTC.

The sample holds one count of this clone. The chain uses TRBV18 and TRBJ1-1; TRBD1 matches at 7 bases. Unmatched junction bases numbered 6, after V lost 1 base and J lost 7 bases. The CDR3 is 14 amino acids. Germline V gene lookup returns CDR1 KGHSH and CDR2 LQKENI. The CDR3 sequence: CASSPRQGGDEAFF. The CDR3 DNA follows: TGTGCCAGCTCACCACGACAGGGAGGGGATGAAGCTTTCTTT.

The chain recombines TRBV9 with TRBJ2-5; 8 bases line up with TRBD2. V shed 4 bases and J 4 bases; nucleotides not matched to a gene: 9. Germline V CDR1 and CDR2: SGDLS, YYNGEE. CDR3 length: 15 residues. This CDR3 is CASSSLGLARETQYF. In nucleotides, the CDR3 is TGTGCCAGCAGCTCCCTAGGACTAGCTCGAGAGACCCAGTACTTC.

CDR3 in DNA: TGTGCCATCACGTCAGGGCAATTTTACAATGAGCAGTTCTTC. Its translation is CAITSGQFYNEQFF. The J gene is TRBJ2-1, the V gene TRBV10-3; D possibly corresponds to TRBD1 (5 bases). Germline values: CDR1 ENHRY, CDR2 SYGVKD. This CDR3 comprises 14 residues. The V end was cut by 7 bases, the J end by 4 bases, with 14 bases between.

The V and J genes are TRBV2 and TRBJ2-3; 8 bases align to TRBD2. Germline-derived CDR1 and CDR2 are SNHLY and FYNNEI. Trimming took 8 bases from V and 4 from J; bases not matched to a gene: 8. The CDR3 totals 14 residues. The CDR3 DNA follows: TGTGCCAGCTTGGTTAGCGGGATGGCAGATACGCAGTATTTT. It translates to CASLVSGMADTQYF.

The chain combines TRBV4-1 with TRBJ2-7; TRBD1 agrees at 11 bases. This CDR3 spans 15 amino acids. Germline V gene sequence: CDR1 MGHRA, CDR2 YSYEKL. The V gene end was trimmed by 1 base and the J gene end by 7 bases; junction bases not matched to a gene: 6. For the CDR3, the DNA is TGCGCCAGCAGCCAAGGGACAGGGGGCCTGGGGGAGCAGTACTTC. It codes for CASSQGTGGLGEQYF.

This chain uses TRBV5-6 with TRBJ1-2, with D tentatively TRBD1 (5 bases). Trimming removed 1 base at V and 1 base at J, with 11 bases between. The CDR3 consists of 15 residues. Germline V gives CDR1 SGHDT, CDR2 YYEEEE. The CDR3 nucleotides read TGTGCCAGCAGCTTGATCCCGACAGATAACTATGGCTACACCTTC. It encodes CASSLIPTDNYGYTF.

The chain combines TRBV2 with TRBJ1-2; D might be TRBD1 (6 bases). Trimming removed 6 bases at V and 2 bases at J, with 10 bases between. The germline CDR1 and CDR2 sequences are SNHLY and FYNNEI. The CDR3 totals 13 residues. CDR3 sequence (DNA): TGTGCCAGCAGCGATACAGGGAACTATGGCTACACCTTC. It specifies CASSDTGNYGYTF. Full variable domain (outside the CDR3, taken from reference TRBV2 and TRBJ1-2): EPEVTQTPSHQVTQMGQEVILRCVPISNHLYFYWYRQILGQKVEFLVSFYNNEISEKSEIFDDQFSVERPDGSNFTLKIRSTKLEDSAMYFCASSDTGNYGYTFGSGTRLTVV.